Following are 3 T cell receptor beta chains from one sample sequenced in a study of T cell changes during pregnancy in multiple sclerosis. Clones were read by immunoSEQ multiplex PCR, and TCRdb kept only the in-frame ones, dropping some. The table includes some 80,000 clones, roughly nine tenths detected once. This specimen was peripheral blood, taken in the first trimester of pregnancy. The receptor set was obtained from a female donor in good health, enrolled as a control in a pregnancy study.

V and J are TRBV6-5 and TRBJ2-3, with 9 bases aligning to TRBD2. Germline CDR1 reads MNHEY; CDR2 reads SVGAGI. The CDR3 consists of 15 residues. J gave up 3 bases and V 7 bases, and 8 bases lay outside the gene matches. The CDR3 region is CASTISGGATDTQYF. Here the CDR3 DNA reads TGTGCCAGCACGATTAGCGGGGGAGCAACAGATACGCAGTATTTT.

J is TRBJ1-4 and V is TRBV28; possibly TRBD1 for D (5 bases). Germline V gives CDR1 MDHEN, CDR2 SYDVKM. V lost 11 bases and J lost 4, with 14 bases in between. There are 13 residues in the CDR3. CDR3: CALGGGVNEKLFF. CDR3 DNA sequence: TGTGCCTTAGGCGGGGGAGTTAATGAAAAACTGTTTTTT. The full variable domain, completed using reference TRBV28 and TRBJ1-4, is DVKVTQSSRYLVKRTGEKVFLECVQDMDHENMFWYRQDPGLGLRLIYFSYDVKMKEKGDIPEGYSVSREKKERFSLILESASTNQTSMYLCALGGGVNEKLFFGSGTQLSVL.

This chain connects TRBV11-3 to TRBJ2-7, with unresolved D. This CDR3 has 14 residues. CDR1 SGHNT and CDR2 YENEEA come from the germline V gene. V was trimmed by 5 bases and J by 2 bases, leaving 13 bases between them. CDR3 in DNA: TGTGCCAGCAGCACCCGACAAGGCGCCTACGAGCAGTACTTC. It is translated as CASSTRQGAYEQYF.